Listed here are 16 T cell receptor beta chains from one sample, sequenced in a study of shared clonotypes between healthy human individuals. The method was immunoSEQ multiplex PCR; TCRdb's version includes in-frame clones alone and lacks a portion of them. The data hold fewer than 1.8 million clones, with around 98.5% observed a single time. The sample comprised naive CD4+ T cells sorted from blood. The subset was: CD45RA+ positively selected. These receptors came from a man aged 25-40 years in good health.

The chain links TRBV5-1 to TRBJ2-3, with D hard to call. Germline values: CDR1 SGHRS, CDR2 YFSETQ. Trimming took off 1 base at V and 2 bases at J, with 5 bases between the two ends. This CDR3 has 13 amino acids. This chain's CDR3 is CASSLSHTDTQYF. The CDR3 DNA is TGCGCCAGCAGCTTGTCCCACACAGATACGCAGTATTTT.

This clone was observed once. The genes are TRBV6-6 and TRBJ2-7, with D unresolved. The CDR3 sequence is 15 residues long. CDR1 is MNHNY and CDR2 is SVGAGI in the germline V gene (reference sequence). With 1 base removed from V and 0 bases from J, the gap between germline ends came to 10 bases. The CDR3 spells CASSYFSLSSYEQYF. DNA for the CDR3: TGTGCCAGCAGTTACTTTTCGTTGAGCTCCTACGAGCAGTACTTC.

The J gene is TRBJ2-2, the V gene TRBV30, with D maybe TRBD2 (5 bases). This CDR3 has 17 amino acids. Germline V gene lookup returns CDR1 GTSNPN and CDR2 SVGIG (reference sequence). Trimming cost V 2 bases and J 3 bases, with 19 bases left between them. For the CDR3, the DNA is TGTGCCTGGAGTAAGGTAGGAGGAGCGACGCACACCGGGGAGCTGTTTTTT. Protein product: CAWSKVGGATHTGELFF.

The gene calls are TRBV18 and TRBJ2-7; D gene uncertain. Looked up from germline, CDR1 is KGHSH and CDR2 is LQKENI. V shed 5 bases and J shed 3 bases, with 5 bases lying between them. The CDR3 is 11 amino acids. CDR3 coding DNA: TGTGCCAGCTCATCGAACTACGAGCAGTACTTC. Its translation is CASSSNYEQYF.

The chain combines TRBV2 with TRBJ2-7, with D possibly being TRBD2 (6 bases). The germline gives CDR1 SNHLY, CDR2 FYNNEI. This CDR3 has 14 amino acids. V was clipped by 6 bases and J by 2 bases, with 14 bases between them. The CDR3 DNA sequence: TGTGCCAGCAGAACCGGGACTGAAGCCTACGAGCAGTACTTC. Its translation is CASRTGTEAYEQYF.

The chain combines TRBV6-6 with TRBJ2-7, with a possible D match to TRBD1 (5 bases). This CDR3 spans 12 amino acids. Germline values: CDR1 MNHNY, CDR2 SVGAGI (reference sequence). With 6 bases removed from V and 4 bases from J, the gap between germline ends came to 10 bases. The CDR3 loop reads CASSQQVYEQYF. Written as DNA, the CDR3 is TGTGCCAGCAGCCAACAGGTGTACGAGCAGTACTTC.

V usage is TRBV4-1 and J usage is TRBJ1-3, with D uncertain. Germline values: CDR1 MGHRA, CDR2 YSYEKL. Trimming took off 6 bases at V and 4 bases at J, with 13 bases between the two ends. The CDR3 sequence is 14 residues long. In nucleotides, the CDR3 is TGCGCCAGCAGAAATAGGGTAGGCGGAAACACCATATATTTT. Translating gives CASRNRVGGNTIYF.

The chain couples TRBV11-2 to TRBJ2-1; 8 bases map to TRBD1. V gave up 0 bases and J gave up 1 base; unmatched junction bases: 2. There are 16 residues in the CDR3. In germline, CDR1 is SGHAT, CDR2 FQNNGV. CDR3 coding DNA: TGTGCCAGCAGCTTAGAAGGACAGGGTTCCTACAATGAGCAGTTCTTC. Its translation is CASSLEGQGSYNEQFF.

The chain joins TRBV28 to TRBJ1-4; D is undetermined. V shed 6 bases and J shed 7 bases, with 15 bases lying between them. Germline V gene data show CDR1 as MDHEN and CDR2 as SYDVKM. CDR3 length: 14 amino acids. The CDR3 nucleotides read TGTGCCAGCAGCCGTGGCCCAGTAGGTGAAAAACTGTTTTTT. It is translated as CASSRGPVGEKLFF.

This clone has just one count. This sequence joins TRBV28 and TRBJ1-2; no definite D call. The CDR3 has 13 residues. Trimming pared 2 bases from V and 7 bases from J, leaving 11 bases between. The V gene's germline CDR1 is MDHEN and CDR2 SYDVKM. The CDR3 reads CASSLNGPGGYTF. CDR3 sequence (DNA): TGTGCCAGCAGTTTAAACGGCCCCGGTGGCTACACCTTC.

This chain joins TRBV2 and TRBJ1-5, with a possible D match to TRBD1 (5 bases). CDR1 SNHLY and CDR2 FYNNEI come from the germline V gene. This CDR3 has 14 amino acids. V was trimmed by 4 bases and J by 2 bases, leaving 9 bases between them. CDR3 in DNA: TGTGCCAGCAGTGTAGGGACCGGCAATCAGCCCCAGCATTTT. Protein: CASSVGTGNQPQHF.

J is TRBJ2-1 and V is TRBV5-1; 16 nucleotides align to TRBD2. CDR1 SGHRS and CDR2 YFSETQ come from the germline V gene. V lost 5 bases and J lost 7; bases outside the gene matches: 9. CDR3 size: 17 residues. The CDR3 DNA reads as TGCGCCAGCAGTCCGGGACTAGCGGGAGGGCCTGAAAATGAGCAGTTCTTC. Translated, it gives CASSPGLAGGPENEQFF.

This clone was seen just once. V usage is TRBV30 and J usage is TRBJ2-7, with D perhaps TRBD2 (6 bases). Trimming left V 0 bases short and J 2 bases short, with 14 bases between. CDR3 length: 15 amino acids. Germline assignment: CDR1 GTSNPN and CDR2 SVGIG (reference sequence). CDR3 sequence (DNA): TGTGCCTGGAGTGTTACAAGCGGGCTTCCCTACGAGCAGTACTTC. Translation gives CAWSVTSGLPYEQYF.

The chain employs TRBV7-9 and TRBJ2-5, with 12 positions matching TRBD2. The length of the CDR3 is 17 residues. The germline V gene has CDR1 SEHNR and CDR2 FQNEAQ (reference sequence). V lost 5 bases, J lost 6 bases, and 13 bases stayed unmatched. The chain's CDR3 is CASSLSTGLAGRQTQYF. The CDR3, as DNA: TGTGCCAGCAGCCTTAGCACCGGACTAGCGGGAAGACAGACCCAGTACTTC.

The chain combines TRBV2 with TRBJ1-1; D unresolved. Deletions cut 6 bases from V and 0 bases from J, with 8 bases between. This CDR3 spans 13 amino acids. Germline V gene data show CDR1 as SNHLY and CDR2 as FYNNEI. In DNA, the CDR3 is TGTGCCAGCAGGGTTTCCATGAACACTGAAGCTTTCTTT. It translates to CASRVSMNTEAFF. Using reference TRBV2 and TRBJ1-1 for the parts outside the CDR3, the full variable domain is EPEVTQTPSHQVTQMGQEVILRCVPISNHLYFYWYRQILGQKVEFLVSFYNNEISEKSEIFDDQFSVERPDGSNFTLKIRSTKLEDSAMYFCASRVSMNTEAFFGQGTRLTVV.

Of note for this clone: This specimen includes other DNA sequences encoding the same CDR3. This chain uses TRBV5-1 with TRBJ1-4; no reliable D call. Germline CDR1 reads SGHRS; CDR2 reads YFSETQ. The CDR3 is made up of 12 amino acids. V gave up 2 bases and J gave up 4 bases, with 3 bases separating them. The CDR3 DNA follows: TGCGCCAGCAGCTTAGGTAATGAAAAACTGTTTTTT. The encoded protein is CASSLGNEKLFF.